This is a list of T cell receptor beta chains from one sample in a study of blood T cells in healthy people across ages. TCRdb recomputed calls from the 5' RACE reads with MiXCR, one row per CDR3 protein. The sample shows around 1.7 million distinct CDR3 sequences, roughly 30% of them seen only once. Sequencing was performed on blood. The receptor source for this set is a woman aged 25 to 45 in good health. Both conserved end residues are part of each CDR3. D genes are given only for firm matches.

TRBV28	TRBD1	TRBJ1-4	CASSIDRAEKLFF
TRBV11-3	.	TRBJ2-6	CASSLGQGDGANVRTF
TRBV5-5	TRBD2	TRBJ2-1	CASSLGRVRSNVQFF
TRBV29-1	TRBD2	TRBJ2-1	CSVKQLAGDNEQFF
TRBV6-5	.	TRBJ2-7	CASSQRLVVGYNEQYF
TRBV7-2	.	TRBJ2-3	CASSSLGTDMQYF
TRBV12-3/TRBV12-4	TRBD1	TRBJ2-1	CASSLTGGSNEQFF
TRBV6-5	TRBD1	TRBJ1-1	CASSPRGRGLAEAFF
TRBV28	TRBD2	TRBJ2-3	CASSSGGLAGTDTQYF
TRBV5-1	.	TRBJ2-7	CASNPGDLEGYEQYF
TRBV5-1	.	TRBJ2-3	CASSPFMSTGTQYF
TRBV4-3	TRBD2	TRBJ2-1	CASSLRASGVYNEQFF
TRBV7-6	TRBD2	TRBJ2-3	CASSHGRGYTDTQYF
TRBV7-9	.	TRBJ2-5	CASSFASDQETQYF
TRBV7-9	TRBD1	TRBJ2-3	CASSLSGQGRQYF
TRBV2	TRBD1	TRBJ1-6	CASSPTNDRDRNSPLHF
TRBV20-1	.	TRBJ2-5	CSAHKTGGQETQYF
TRBV7-2	.	TRBJ2-5	CASSLATQRVVYF
TRBV5-4	TRBD2	TRBJ2-1	CASRGRGGLENEQFF
TRBV29-1	TRBD1	TRBJ1-2	CSVERTGDGYTF
TRBV7-2	TRBD2	TRBJ2-5	CASSLGSGPGGETQYF
TRBV10-2	.	TRBJ1-1	CASRDTGQANTEAFF
TRBV20-1	.	TRBJ2-3	CSARGTTGDTQYF
TRBV20-1	.	TRBJ1-2	CSASKQGLDGYTF
TRBV5-1	.	TRBJ1-1	CASSLEPENTEAFF
TRBV6-1	TRBD2	TRBJ2-7	CASSISGITYEQYF
TRBV28	.	TRBJ2-3	CVSIPGGLTDTQYF
TRBV20-1	.	TRBJ2-1	CSAPRGEALNEQFF
TRBV4-1	.	TRBJ2-1	CASSQTGRNEQFF
TRBV7-9	TRBD1	TRBJ2-1	CASSLLRTGVYNEQFF
TRBV7-2	TRBD2	TRBJ2-1	CASSLAAAGEDEQFF
TRBV30	.	TRBJ1-2	CAWRQGANYGYTF
TRBV5-1	TRBD2	TRBJ2-1	CASSLVASGGALNEQFF
TRBV20-1	.	TRBJ1-2	CSAKDSNYGYTF
TRBV12-3/TRBV12-4	.	TRBJ1-2	CAGTPSGRNYGYTF
TRBV29-1	.	TRBJ1-1	CSVALIGVPEAFF
TRBV28	TRBD2	TRBJ2-3	CASRALAGSDTQYF
TRBV30	.	TRBJ1-1	CAWRGPPNTEAFF
TRBV12-3/TRBV12-4	TRBD1	TRBJ2-3	CASSHRGVADTQYF
TRBV12-3/TRBV12-4	.	TRBJ1-5	CASRPGQPNQPQHF
TRBV6-6	.	TRBJ2-3	CASTDLYGDTQYF
TRBV9	TRBD2	TRBJ2-1	CASSVAQREGEQFF
TRBV20-1	TRBD2	.	CSARDGSGGAGKNIQYF
TRBV3-1	TRBD2	TRBJ2-3	CASSQGPRVLAGDTQYF
TRBV12-3/TRBV12-4	.	TRBJ2-5	CASGVTTEGTQYF
TRBV28	.	TRBJ2-1	CASSSRATYEQFF
TRBV20-1	TRBD2	TRBJ2-1	CSADRLAGTYNEQFF
TRBV28	.	TRBJ1-2	CASSLGGSLNYGYTF
TRBV29-1	TRBD2	TRBJ2-1	CSVDGGVNNEQFF
TRBV20-1	.	TRBJ2-1	CSARGFGNEQFF
TRBV20-1	TRBD1	TRBJ2-1	CSAAPGGRGIEQFF
TRBV9	.	TRBJ1-2	CASSRITGNDGYTF